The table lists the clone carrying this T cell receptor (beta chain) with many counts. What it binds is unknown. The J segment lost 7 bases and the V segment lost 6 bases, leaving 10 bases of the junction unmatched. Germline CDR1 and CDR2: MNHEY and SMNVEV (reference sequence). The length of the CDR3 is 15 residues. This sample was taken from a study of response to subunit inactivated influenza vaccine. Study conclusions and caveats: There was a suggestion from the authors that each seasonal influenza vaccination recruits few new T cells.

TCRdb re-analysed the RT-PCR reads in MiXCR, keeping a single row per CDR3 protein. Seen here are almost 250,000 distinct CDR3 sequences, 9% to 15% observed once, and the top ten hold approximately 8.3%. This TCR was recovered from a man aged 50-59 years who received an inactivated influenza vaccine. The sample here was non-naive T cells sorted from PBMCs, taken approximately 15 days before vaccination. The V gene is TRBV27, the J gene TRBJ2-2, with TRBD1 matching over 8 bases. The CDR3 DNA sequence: TGTGCCAGCAGCCCGGACAGGGTATTGGTCGGGGAGCTGTTTTTT. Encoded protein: CASSPDRVLVGELFF.